These 22 T cell receptor beta chains originate from one sample sequenced in a study of blood T cell repertoires in COVID-19. The method was immunoSEQ multiplex PCR; TCRdb's version includes in-frame clones alone and lacks a portion of them. The table lists some 80,000 clones, 88% of them singletons. Sample: peripheral blood. The receptors shown here come from a human donor in a cohort sampled during active COVID-19.

The rearrangement uses TRBV5-1 and TRBJ2-1; weak D call: TRBD1 (6 bases). Trimming removed 0 bases from V and 6 bases from J, with 10 bases in between. The length of the CDR3 is 14 residues. Germline CDR1 SGHRS, CDR2 YFSETQ. CDR3 loop: CASSLGGTSNEQFF. CDR3 DNA sequence: TGCGCCAGCAGCTTGGGTGGGACAAGCAATGAGCAGTTCTTC.

The chain is built from TRBV7-9 and TRBJ1-6, with D possibly being TRBD1 (6 bases). Between the trimmed V and J ends, which lost 2 bases and 7 bases, there was a span of 9 bases. The CDR3 runs to 14 residues. In germline, CDR1 is SEHNR, CDR2 FQNEAQ (reference sequence). The CDR3 nucleotides are TGTGCCAGCAGCTTATCAGGGGACAATTCACCCCTCCACTTT. Translating it yields CASSLSGDNSPLHF.

The chain employs TRBV4-1 and TRBJ1-6, with 10 nucleotides matching TRBD1. The CDR3 totals 15 residues. The germline gives CDR1 MGHRA, CDR2 YSYEKL. V lost 2 bases to trimming and J lost 6 bases; unmatched junction nucleotides: 1. The chain's CDR3 is CASSQRTGGNSPLHF. The DNA of the CDR3 is TGCGCCAGCAGCCAAAGGACAGGGGGTAATTCACCCCTCCACTTT.

The chain carries TRBV27 and TRBJ1-3; 9 nucleotides match TRBD1. Trimming took 5 bases from V and 4 from J; bases not matched to a gene: 6. The CDR3 contains 15 residues. Germline CDR1 reads MNHEY; CDR2 reads SMNVEV (reference sequence). The CDR3 region is CASSADRGYGNTIYF. For the CDR3, the DNA is TGTGCCAGCAGTGCGGACAGGGGATACGGAAACACCATATATTTT.

CDR3: CASRLDLSGNTIYF. The CDR3 DNA is TGCGCCAGCAGGCTAGACCTCTCTGGAAACACCATATATTTT. This chain connects TRBV5-1 to TRBJ1-3; D not certain. CDR3 size: 14 residues. V was cut by 5 bases and J by 0 bases, with 9 bases left in between. Germline V gene data show CDR1 as SGHRS and CDR2 as YFSETQ.

CDR3 loop: CSVERFSFSRGNEQFF. CDR3 DNA: TGCAGCGTTGAGAGGTTTAGCTTCTCAAGAGGCAATGAGCAGTTCTTC. The gene calls are TRBV29-1 and TRBJ2-1, with D unresolved. In germline, CDR1 is SQVTM, CDR2 ANQGSEA. The length of the CDR3 is 16 residues. V lost 3 bases and J lost 6, with 21 bases in between.

The rearrangement uses TRBV18 and TRBJ2-1; TRBD2 aligns across 9 bases. CDR1 is KGHSH and CDR2 is LQKENI in the germline V gene. The CDR3 sequence is 15 residues long. Losses at the gene ends were 3 bases for V and 5 bases for J; bases not matched to a gene: 5. CDR3 nucleotide sequence: TGTGCCAGCTCACCCAGGACTAGCGAGAACAATGAGCAGTTCTTC. Residues: CASSPRTSENNEQFF.

This clone showed up just once. The gene calls are TRBV7-8 and TRBJ1-4, with D hard to call. Germline lookup yields CDR1 SGHVS and CDR2 FQNEAQ. The V end lost 2 bases, the J end lost 8 bases, and 12 bases lay between the germline ends. The CDR3 is made up of 14 amino acids. The CDR3, as DNA: TGTGCCAGCAGCTTACCGGGAAGTAACGAAAAACTGTTTTTT. Amino acids: CASSLPGSNEKLFF.

This rearrangement joins TRBV28 to TRBJ2-1; 10 bases match TRBD2. The trim removed 3 bases at V and 8 bases at J, leaving 4 bases unmatched. The CDR3 has 14 residues. Germline loops: CDR1 MDHEN, CDR2 SYDVKM. In DNA, the CDR3 is TGTGCCAGCAGTTTCAGCGGGGGGGGTCATGAGCAGTTCTTC. It is translated as CASSFSGGGHEQFF.

V gene TRBV7-9 combines with J gene TRBJ2-1; 7 nucleotides match TRBD1. The germline V gene encodes CDR1 SEHNR and CDR2 FQNEAQ (reference sequence). After removal of 3 bases from V and 5 bases from J, the junction contained 16 bases not matched to a gene. This CDR3 has 18 amino acids. Here the CDR3 DNA reads TGTGCCAGCAGCTTGAGGGGGCTAGCCCCCAGACCCCACAATGAGCAGTTCTTC. Amino acid sequence: CASSLRGLAPRPHNEQFF.

This chain joins TRBV5-1 and TRBJ2-3, with TRBD2 matching 11 bases. Trimming removed 0 bases from V and 4 bases from J; junction bases left unmatched: 7. This CDR3 contains 17 residues. Germline values: CDR1 SGHRS, CDR2 YFSETQ. The DNA of the CDR3 is TGCGCCAGCAGCTTGGGAGGGACTAGCGGAGGGTCAGATACGCAGTATTTT. It codes for CASSLGGTSGGSDTQYF.

The rearrangement joins TRBV20-1 to TRBJ2-3; 8 bases are a match to TRBD1. V lost 3 bases to trimming and J lost 7 bases; unmatched junction nucleotides: 9. The CDR3 is 14 amino acids. Per germline, CDR1 DFQATT and CDR2 SNEGSKA (reference sequence). CDR3 in amino acids: CSASQRDRINTQYF. CDR3 DNA: TGCAGTGCTAGTCAAAGGGACAGGATCAATACGCAGTATTTT.

The chain employs TRBV5-6 and TRBJ1-6; TRBD1 aligns across 8 bases. Unmatched junction bases numbered 3, after V lost 4 bases and J lost 6 bases. Germline values: CDR1 SGHDT, CDR2 YYEEEE. The CDR3 extends over 14 amino acids. This chain's CDR3 is CASSPQGANSPLHF. In nucleotides, the CDR3 is TGTGCCAGCAGCCCCCAGGGGGCTAATTCACCCCTCCACTTT.

The rearrangement uses TRBV19 and TRBJ2-3; D is uncertain. V lost 2 bases, J lost 2 bases, and 8 bases lay in between. The CDR3 has 14 amino acids. Germline V gene sequence: CDR1 LNHDA, CDR2 SQIVND (reference sequence). CDR3 region: CASSIQEPTDTQYF. CDR3 nucleotide sequence: TGTGCCAGTAGTATACAGGAACCCACAGATACGCAGTATTTT.

The rearrangement links TRBV25-1 to TRBJ1-5, with 9 bases identical to TRBD1. V was clipped by 6 bases and J by 9 bases; unmatched bases: 12. Germline lookup yields CDR1 MGHDK and CDR2 SYGVNS. The CDR3 totals 15 residues. The DNA of the CDR3 is TGTGCCAGCAGCGTACAGGGGGCCCAAGGTCGGCCCCAGCATTTT. It codes for CASSVQGAQGRPQHF.

The chain couples TRBV28 to TRBJ2-7; 8 bases align to TRBD2. V lost 8 bases, J lost 0 bases, and 3 bases stayed unmatched. This CDR3 is built from 13 residues. Germline V gene lookup returns CDR1 MDHEN and CDR2 SYDVKM. CDR3 in amino acids: CASRSGSSYEQYF. CDR3 coding DNA: TGTGCCAGCCGGAGCGGGAGCTCCTACGAGCAGTACTTC.

The J gene is TRBJ2-3, the V gene TRBV4-3; D remains unclear. Germline-derived CDR1 and CDR2 are LGHNA and YSLEER. Trimming left V 0 bases short and J 0 bases short, with 10 bases between. The CDR3 spans 16 residues. The CDR3 loop reads CASSQEGRLSTDTQYF. The CDR3 region has the DNA TGCGCCAGCAGCCAAGAGGGCAGATTAAGCACAGATACGCAGTATTTT.

The chain links TRBV7-8 to TRBJ1-2; 7 bases fit TRBD1. Trimming at V came to 5 bases and at J to 5 bases, leaving 11 bases not matched to a gene. The CDR3 loop spans 15 amino acids. CDR1 is SGHVS and CDR2 is FQNEAQ in the germline V gene. The CDR3 region is CASSESRDSWYGYTF. The CDR3, as DNA: TGTGCCAGCAGCGAATCCCGGGACAGCTGGTATGGCTACACCTTC.

The chain uses TRBV25-1 and TRBJ2-1; 12 bases align to TRBD1. The ends lost 1 base at V and 1 base at J; junction bases unmatched: 2. This CDR3 has 17 amino acids. Germline V lookup: CDR1 MGHDK, CDR2 SYGVNS. CDR3 loop: CASSELGQGASYNEQFF. CDR3 nucleotide sequence: TGTGCCAGCAGTGAATTGGGACAGGGGGCGTCCTACAATGAGCAGTTCTTC.

The gene calls are TRBV18 and TRBJ2-2; perhaps TRBD2 as D (5 bases). CDR3 size: 18 residues. V lost 4 bases to trimming and J lost 0 bases, with 18 bases between them. Germline V gene sequence: CDR1 KGHSH, CDR2 LQKENI. Here the CDR3 DNA reads TGTGCCAGCTCACTGTCACACGGCGGAGGTGCGAACACCGGGGAGCTGTTTTTT. This codes for CASSLSHGGGANTGELFF.

The CDR3 loop is CASSAGTSGRTDTQYF. CDR3 bases: TGCGCCAGCAGCGCCGGGACTAGCGGGAGGACAGATACGCAGTATTTT. This rearrangement joins TRBV10-1 to TRBJ2-3; 15 nucleotides agree with TRBD2. Unmatched junction bases numbered 4, after V lost 6 bases and J lost 3 bases. This CDR3 contains 16 residues. Germline CDR1 is WNHNN and CDR2 is SYGVQD (reference sequence).

The chain uses TRBV4-1 and TRBJ2-5; 9 bases match TRBD2. Germline-derived CDR1 and CDR2 are MGHRA and YSYEKL. CDR3 length equals 16 residues. With V trimmed by 0 bases and J by 2 bases, 4 bases remained unmatched. The CDR3 loop is CASSQESSGGQETQYF. The DNA of the CDR3 is TGCGCCAGCAGCCAAGAGAGCAGCGGGGGGCAAGAGACCCAGTACTTC.